What follows are 6 T cell receptor beta chains derived from one specimen sequenced in a study of T cells in localized non-small cell lung cancer. Produced via immunoSEQ multiplex PCR; TCRdb's table is partial and in-frame only. The sample holds approximately 72,000 clones, about four fifths seen once. The sample consisted of peripheral blood, taken before any cancer treatment. These receptors were obtained from a female donor over 55 with stage I lung adenocarcinoma.

This chain uses TRBV4-2 with TRBJ1-5; TRBD1 agrees at 7 bases. The V gene's germline CDR1 is LGHNA and CDR2 YNFKEQ. The V gene end was trimmed by 2 bases and the J gene end by 1 base; junction bases not matched to a gene: 2. This CDR3 region has 15 residues. This chain's CDR3 is CASSQPDRSNQPQHF. CDR3 nucleotide sequence: TGTGCCAGCAGCCAACCGGACAGGAGCAATCAGCCCCAGCATTTT.

The chain has TRBV9 and TRBJ2-6, with D possibly matching TRBD1 (5 bases). V was shortened by 3 bases and J by 0 bases, with 7 bases between the two germline ends. Germline values: CDR1 SGDLS, CDR2 YYNGEE. CDR3 length: 15 amino acids. This CDR3 is CASSAQGSGANVLTF. CDR3 nucleotide sequence: TGTGCCAGCAGCGCCCAGGGCTCTGGGGCCAACGTCCTGACTTTC.

This clone showed up just a few times. The chain carries TRBV27 and TRBJ2-5, with TRBD1 matching 8 bases. The CDR3 loop spans 14 amino acids. V lost 5 bases, J lost 6 bases, and 8 bases stayed unmatched. Germline CDR1 and CDR2: MNHEY and SMNVEV (reference sequence). In nucleotides, the CDR3 is TGTGCCAGCAGTCCGCAGGGGGCCGCAAAGACCCAGTACTTC. It encodes CASSPQGAAKTQYF.

The genes are TRBV7-3 and TRBJ2-2; TRBD1 agrees at 9 bases. The CDR3 has 15 residues. Germline V CDR1 and CDR2: SGHTA, FQGTGA. Unmatched junction bases numbered 6, after V lost 5 bases and J lost 5 bases. Here the CDR3 DNA reads TGTGCCAGCAGCCCAACAGGGGGCCGGACCGGGGAGCTGTTTTTT. The encoded protein is CASSPTGGRTGELFF.

The chain joins TRBV10-2 to TRBJ2-7; 12 bases align to TRBD1. This CDR3 is 18 amino acids long. CDR1 is WSHSY and CDR2 is SAAADI in the germline V gene. V gave up 10 bases and J gave up 2 bases; unmatched junction bases: 18. The CDR3 is CAITPTSGTGGAPYEQYF. The CDR3 nucleotides read TGCGCCATCACCCCGACGTCCGGGACAGGGGGCGCACCCTACGAGCAGTACTTC.

The chain is built from TRBV19 and TRBJ1-6; the D gene is possibly TRBD1 (5 bases). From germline, CDR1 is LNHDA and CDR2 SQIVND (reference sequence). The CDR3 runs 15 residues. V shed 5 bases and J shed 3 bases, with 11 bases lying between them. The CDR3 is CASSPRDVYNSPLHF. In nucleotides, the CDR3 is TGTGCCAGTAGTCCTCGGGACGTCTATAATTCACCCCTCCACTTT.